The 5 T cell receptor beta chains below come from one sample, sequenced in a study of molecular identifiers for immune sequencing clone quantification (dated 2018 in TCRdb). Library creation used PCR. This sample was sequenced with a NextSeq 500. The public reads were reanalyzed by TCRdb: fastp trimming at Q25, MiXCR alignment, in-frame beta chains only. Each CDR3 protein appears once, grouped with its most common genes and DNA. In all, the sample holds about 320,000 distinct CDR3 sequences, and 24% of those were seen once. Around 0.7% of the sample is in the top ten clones. The sample was naive CD8+ T cells from blood, with Jurkat cell RNA spiked in. The cell subset or site label here, explained by the study, means: FACS-sorted CD8+CD4-CCR7+CD45RA+ naive T cells. These receptors were obtained from a human donor in good health. Some libraries in this study had Jurkat cell RNA spiked in.

This clonotype was seen only a few times. The chain is built from TRBV2 and TRBJ2-1, with TRBD1 matching 10 bases. The CDR3 contains 14 residues. The ends lost 6 bases at V and 1 base at J; junction bases unmatched: 0. Germline CDR1 reads SNHLY; CDR2 reads FYNNEI. The CDR3 protein is CASRGQGSYNEQFF. Written as DNA, the CDR3 is TGTGCCAGCAGGGGACAGGGGTCCTACAATGAGCAGTTCTTC.

About this clonotype: A clone one base away is much larger, so this may be a read error. CDR3 bases: TGTGCCAGCAGCCACGGGTATACGCAGTATTTT. Amino acid sequence: CASSHGYTQYF. The rearrangement links TRBV27 to TRBJ2-3; D is ambiguous. The CDR3 runs to 11 residues. Germline V gives CDR1 MNHEY, CDR2 SMNVEV (reference sequence). V was clipped by 6 bases and J by 7 bases, with 8 bases between them.

About this clonotype itself: This may arise from a read error, as a much more abundant clone is one base away. The chain uses TRBV5-1 and TRBJ1-1; D is perhaps TRBD1 (5 bases). CDR3 size: 13 residues. V dropped 7 bases and J dropped 2 bases, with 12 bases sitting between them. Germline CDR1 SGHRS, CDR2 YFSETQ. The CDR3 nucleotides are TGCGCCAGCCGAAAGGGACTTAACACTGAAGCTTTCTTT. Amino acids: CASRKGLNTEAFF.

At least ten counts were recorded for this clonotype. This rearrangement joins TRBV14 to TRBJ1-2; D remains ambiguous. Germline V gene lookup returns CDR1 SGHDN and CDR2 FVKESK. Trimming shortened V by 1 base and J by 0 bases, and 12 bases separated the two germline ends. The CDR3 runs 16 residues. The chain's CDR3 is CASSQVFDQANYGYTF. CDR3 nucleotide sequence: TGTGCCAGCAGCCAAGTATTCGATCAAGCTAACTATGGCTACACCTTC.

This clonotype occurred a few times. One junction end disagrees with the germline gene, perhaps due to a read error. V usage is TRBV20-1 and J usage is TRBJ2-3; possible D gene TRBD1, 7 bases. The CDR3 covers 11 residues. Germline loops: CDR1 DFQATT, CDR2 SNEGSKA (reference sequence). The CDR3 sequence: CSARRDSRRNF. As DNA, the CDR3 is TGCAGTGCTAGGCGGGACAGTCGGAGGAATTTT.